The rows below give T cell receptor beta chains drawn from one sample of a study of Ad26.COV2.S vaccination and SARS-CoV-2 variants. Profiled with immunoSEQ multiplex PCR; TCRdb holds only in-frame clones, not every one. Among around 450,000 clones, 80% to 90% were seen once, and the ten largest hold about 1.7%. The sequenced sample was peripheral blood, obtained in a trial of Ad26.COV2.S vaccine versus placebo. The receptor set was obtained from a person between 18 and 60 years old who received the Ad26.COV2.S COVID-19 vaccine or a placebo. Each CDR3 is given with its conserved first and last residue. Each record gives: D gene, J gene, V gene, clone size, CDR3 DNA, CDR3 protein. D genes are given only for firm matches. Size values are once, few and many counts, or a class for expanded clones, and some rows have none.

d_gene: -; j_gene: TRBJ2-1; v_gene: TRBV10-2; abundance: once; CDR3nt: TGCGCCAGCAGATTATCGAGCTCCTACAATGAGCAGTTCTTC; CDR3aa: CASRLSSSYNEQFF
d_gene: -; j_gene: TRBJ1-4; v_gene: TRBV28; abundance: -; CDR3nt: TGTGCCAGCACCCCAAGCCCCTACAGTACAACTAATGAAAAACTGTTTTTT; CDR3aa: CASTPSPYSTTNEKLFF
d_gene: TRBD1; j_gene: TRBJ2-3; v_gene: TRBV19; abundance: -; CDR3nt: TGTGCCAGTAGTAAGCACAGGGGGCCAGACACAGATACGCAGTATTTT; CDR3aa: CASSKHRGPDTDTQYF
d_gene: -; j_gene: TRBJ1-1; v_gene: TRBV7-2; abundance: once; CDR3nt: TGTGCCAGCAGCTTTCAGGGAGGGGTCACTGAAGCTTTCTTT; CDR3aa: CASSFQGGVTEAFF
d_gene: -; j_gene: TRBJ2-1; v_gene: TRBV30; abundance: -; CDR3nt: TGTGCCTGGGCCCGGGGCAATGAGCAGTTCTTC; CDR3aa: CAWARGNEQFF
d_gene: -; j_gene: TRBJ1-6; v_gene: TRBV3-1/TRBV3-2; abundance: once; CDR3nt: TGTGCCAGCAGCCAAGATCTTCCTTCACCCCTCCACTTT; CDR3aa: CASSQDLPSPLHF
d_gene: -; j_gene: TRBJ1-2; v_gene: TRBV28; abundance: -; CDR3nt: TGTGCCAGCAGTTTCCCGGCTGGGGATAATTATGGCTACACCTTC; CDR3aa: CASSFPAGDNYGYTF
d_gene: TRBD1; j_gene: TRBJ2-7; v_gene: TRBV10-3; abundance: -; CDR3nt: TGTGCCATCAGCCCGGGACAGGCCTACGAGCAGTACTTC; CDR3aa: CAISPGQAYEQYF
d_gene: -; j_gene: TRBJ2-2; v_gene: TRBV7-2; abundance: -; CDR3nt: TGTGCCAGCAGCTTTCGGCAGGACTACGCGGCAGGGGAGCTGTTTTTT; CDR3aa: CASSFRQDYAAGELFF
d_gene: TRBD1; j_gene: TRBJ2-7; v_gene: TRBV6-5; abundance: -; CDR3nt: TGTGCCAGCAGCTACACCGGGACAGGGGACTACGAGCAGTACTTC; CDR3aa: CASSYTGTGDYEQYF
d_gene: -; j_gene: TRBJ1-2; v_gene: TRBV19; abundance: -; CDR3nt: TGTGCCAGTAAGAAGGCGAACTATGGCTACACCTTC; CDR3aa: CASKKANYGYTF
d_gene: -; j_gene: TRBJ1-4; v_gene: TRBV7-9; abundance: -; CDR3nt: TGTGCCAGCAGCCCCCGGGTCGGGAGTAATGAAAAACTGTTTTTT; CDR3aa: CASSPRVGSNEKLFF